The 8 T cell receptor beta chains reported below all come from one sample, sequenced in a study of T cell responses to AZD1222 COVID-19 vaccine. The protocol was immunoSEQ multiplex PCR, while the TCRdb copy is restricted to in-frame clones and leaves out a portion. The repertoire includes 85,000 to 130,000 clones, 80% to 95% of them detected once, and 8% sits in the top ten. The sequenced sample was peripheral blood, obtained 28 days after the second AZD1222 dose. The receptors were gathered from an adult who received the AZD1222 COVID-19 vaccine.

The chain joins TRBV21-1 to TRBJ1-2; TRBD1, the table's D call, lacks a check against the DNA. TRBV21-1 is classified as a pseudogene. The CDR3 extends over 14 amino acids. CDR3 sequence (DNA): TGTGCCAGCAGCATATGGTCCAGGGGGAATGGCTACACCTTC. This codes for CASSIWSRGNGYTF.

This clone was observed a few times. The V call is TRBV6-5, the J call TRBJ1-1; 7 bases are shared with TRBD1. Germline V gene lookup returns CDR1 MNHEY and CDR2 SVGAGI. The CDR3 has 14 amino acids. V shed 6 bases, J shed 2 bases, and the junction held 6 bases outside the gene matches. In nucleotides, the CDR3 is TGTGCCAGCAGGAGGGACAGTAGTAACACTGAAGCTTTCTTT. It specifies CASRRDSSNTEAFF.

This sequence joins TRBV6-5 and TRBJ1-1; perhaps TRBD1 as D (6 bases). Germline assignment: CDR1 MNHEY and CDR2 SVGAGI. V lost 2 bases to trimming and J lost 2 bases, with 9 bases between them. CDR3 length equals 14 residues. The CDR3 DNA reads TGTGCCAGCAGTTACGTGACAGGCAACACTGAAGCTTTCTTT. This encodes CASSYVTGNTEAFF.

The chain links TRBV7-2 to TRBJ1-3; D is perhaps TRBD1 (6 bases). The germline gives CDR1 SGHTA, CDR2 FQGNSA. CDR3 size: 14 residues. V shed 6 bases and J shed 4 bases, with 13 bases lying between them. DNA for the CDR3: TGTGCCAGCAGGGAAACAGGGTTCGGAAACACCATATATTTT. Translated: CASRETGFGNTIYF.

The rearrangement joins TRBV5-1 to TRBJ1-4; a possible D gene is TRBD1 (5 bases). Germline V CDR1 and CDR2: SGHRS, YFSETQ. Trimming pared 4 bases from V and 6 bases from J, leaving 13 bases between. This CDR3 comprises 14 residues. DNA for the CDR3: TGCGCCAGCAGCGCCGACAGCACTGATGAAAAACTGTTTTTT. It yields the protein CASSADSTDEKLFF. Full variable domain (remainder filled in from reference TRBV5-1 and TRBJ1-4): KAGVTQTPRYLIKTRGQQVTLSCSPISGHRSVSWYQQTPGQGLQFLFEYFSETQRNKGNFPGRFSGRQFSNSRSEMNVSTLELGDSALYLCASSADSTDEKLFFGSGTQLSVL.

On this clone: One end of the junction is discordant with germline, which a read error may explain. In DNA, the CDR3 is TGTGCTAGCAGCTTGAACACCGGGACAGGGGCCTACAATGAGCAGTTCTTC. Encoded protein: CASSLNTGTGAYNEQFF. The rearrangement uses TRBV7-7 and TRBJ2-1; 10 positions agree with TRBD1. The germline V gene has CDR1 SSHAT and CDR2 FNYEAQ (reference sequence). The CDR3 is 17 residues long. Complete variable domain (other parts from reference TRBV7-7 and TRBJ2-1): GAGVSQSPRYKVTKRGQDVTLRCDPISSHATLYWYQQALGQGPEFLTYFNYEAQPDKSGLPSDRFSAERPEGSISTLTIQRTEQRDSAMYRCASSLNTGTGAYNEQFFGPGTRLTVL.

The J gene is TRBJ1-1, the V gene TRBV6-4, with D unclear. This CDR3 spans 13 amino acids. Trimming removed 4 bases from V and 2 bases from J, with 8 bases in between. CDR1 MRHNA and CDR2 SNTAGT come from the germline V gene. The chain's CDR3 is CASSASANTEAFF. CDR3 in DNA: TGTGCCAGCAGTGCCTCTGCCAACACTGAAGCTTTCTTT.

The CDR3 DNA follows: TGTGCCAGCAGCTTAGACGCGGGGTCATACAATGAGCAGTTCTTC. Its translation is CASSLDAGSYNEQFF. The rearrangement joins TRBV7-6 to TRBJ2-1; maybe TRBD2 (6 bases). This CDR3 is built from 15 residues. The germline gives CDR1 SGHVS, CDR2 FNYEAQ. V was cut by 1 base and J by 4 bases, with 11 bases left in between.